Listed below are T cell receptor beta chains from one sample, sequenced in a study of blood T cell repertoires in COVID-19. Libraries were prepared by immunoSEQ multiplex PCR; TCRdb keeps only in-frame clonotypes and omits some of them. The sample carries 260,000 or so clones, approximately 83% recorded once. The specimen was PBMCs or T cells enriched from blood (not recorded which). These receptors were taken from a woman aged 40 to 50 who had been exposed to COVID-19. Each CDR3 is given with its conserved first and last residue. D genes are given only for firm matches. The size field is filled for only some rows; it gives once, few, many or a size class.

length,size,D,J,V,CDR3,DNA
16,once,TRBD1,TRBJ2-3,TRBV24-1,CATSEGTGTGWDTQYF,TGTGCCACCAGTGAGGGAACCGGGACAGGGTGGGATACGCAGTATTTT
15,NA,TRBD2,TRBJ2-1,TRBV5-1,CASSYSGGADNEQFF,TGCGCCAGCAGCTATAGCGGGGGGGCTGACAATGAGCAGTTCTTC
12,few,TRBD1,TRBJ1-1,TRBV12-3/TRBV12-4,CASSQGGAEAFF,TGTGCCAGCAGTCAGGGGGGCGCTGAAGCTTTCTTT
15,NA,NA,TRBJ2-7,TRBV30,CAWSVREFGSYEQYF,TGTGCCTGGAGTGTACGGGAGTTTGGGTCCTACGAGCAGTACTTC
16,few,NA,TRBJ2-1,TRBV7-2,CASSRNTGFGYNEQFF,TGTGCCAGCAGCCGTAATACAGGTTTCGGGTACAATGAGCAGTTCTTC
14,NA,TRBD2,TRBJ2-7,TRBV7-9,CASSLDASGNEQYF,TGTGCCAGCAGCTTAGATGCTAGCGGTAACGAGCAGTACTTC
13,NA,TRBD2,TRBJ2-1,TRBV19,CASSIARGDEQFF,TGTGCCAGTAGTATAGCGCGGGGGGATGAGCAGTTCTTC
18,NA,NA,TRBJ2-7,TRBV2,CASSEDSTGGHTYYEQYF,TGTGCCAGCAGTGAAGACTCCACCGGCGGTCATACCTACTACGAGCAGTACTTC
17,NA,TRBD2,TRBJ2-3,TRBV27,CASSRTSGGIRADTQYF,TGTGCCAGCAGTAGGACTAGCGGGGGAATAAGGGCAGATACGCAGTATTTT
12,NA,TRBD1,TRBJ2-3,TRBV5-8,CASRGTGDTQYF,TGTGCCAGCAGAGGGACAGGAGATACGCAGTATTTT
16,NA,TRBD2,TRBJ2-1,TRBV11-3,CASSLGGRGDNNEQFF,TGTGCCAGCAGCTTAGGCGGGAGAGGGGATAACAATGAGCAGTTCTTC
15,NA,TRBD1,TRBJ1-3,TRBV5-1,CASSGNRGGGNTIYF,TGCGCCAGCAGCGGGAACAGGGGAGGCGGAAACACCATATATTTT
16,NA,TRBD2,TRBJ2-1,TRBV4-1,CASRRTGTSGVGEQFF,TGCGCCAGCAGACGCACCGGGACTAGCGGGGTCGGTGAGCAGTTCTTC
17,NA,TRBD2,TRBJ2-2,TRBV6-1,CASSELRTSGDTGELFF,TGTGCCAGCAGTGAACTCCGGACTAGCGGGGACACCGGGGAGCTGTTTTTT
15,NA,NA,TRBJ1-6,TRBV7-9,CASSLAALADSPLHF,TGTGCCAGCAGCTTAGCAGCCCTTGCTGATTCACCCCTCCACTTT